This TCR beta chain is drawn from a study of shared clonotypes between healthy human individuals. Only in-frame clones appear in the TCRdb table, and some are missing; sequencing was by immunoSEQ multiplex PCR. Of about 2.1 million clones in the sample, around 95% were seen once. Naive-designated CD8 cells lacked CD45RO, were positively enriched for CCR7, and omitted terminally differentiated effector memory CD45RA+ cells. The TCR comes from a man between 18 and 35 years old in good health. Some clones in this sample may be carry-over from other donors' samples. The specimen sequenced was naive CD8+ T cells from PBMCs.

This CDR3 is CASSESIGWRDTEVWGNQPQHF. CDR3 nucleotide sequence: TGCGCCAGCAGTGAGTCGATAGGTTGGCGGGACACCGAAGTCTGGGGCAATCAGCCCCAGCATTTT. The chain combines TRBV10-1 with TRBJ1-5, with a tentative D call TRBD1 (6 bases). V lost 0 bases to trimming and J lost 2 bases, with 29 bases between them. Germline values: CDR1 WNHNN, CDR2 SYGVQD (reference sequence). The CDR3 spans 22 residues.